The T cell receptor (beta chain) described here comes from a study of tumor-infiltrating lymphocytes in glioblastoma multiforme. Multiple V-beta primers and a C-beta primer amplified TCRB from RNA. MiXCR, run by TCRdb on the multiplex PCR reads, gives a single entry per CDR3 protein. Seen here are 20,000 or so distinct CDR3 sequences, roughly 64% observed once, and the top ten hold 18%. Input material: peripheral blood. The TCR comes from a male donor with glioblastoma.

This CDR3 reads CASSLTGGHTDTQYF. In nucleotides, the CDR3 is TGTGCCAGCAGCTTAACCGGCGGCCACACAGATACGCAGTATTTT. V usage is TRBV11-1 and J usage is TRBJ2-3; D uncertain. The CDR3 runs 15 residues. The germline V gene has CDR1 SGHAT and CDR2 FQDESV (reference sequence). Trimming cost V 2 bases and J 2 bases, with 11 bases left between them.